These 6 T cell receptor beta chains came from one sample sequenced in a study of control samples from healthy donors and cancer patients. Assay used: immunoSEQ multiplex PCR; TCRdb lists only in-frame clones, some missing. The repertoire consists of roughly 80,000 clones, with 85% to 90% occurring once and the leading ten covering around 5.1%. Source material: blood. The source is a man aged 50-60 years in good health.

The chain uses TRBV11-2 and TRBJ2-7; D gene unclear. Germline V gene data show CDR1 as SGHAT and CDR2 as FQNNGV. This CDR3 contains 13 residues. The ends were cut back, 4 bases at V and 9 bases at J, with 16 bases in the middle. CDR3 region: CASSSAINDGQYF. The CDR3 region has the DNA TGTGCCAGCAGCTCCGCCATAAATGACGGGCAGTACTTC.

This clone was seen more than once but under ten times. V and J are TRBV7-2 and TRBJ1-5, with TRBD1 as a possible D gene (6 bases). Germline V gene data show CDR1 as SGHTA and CDR2 as FQGNSA. The CDR3 totals 14 residues. Trimming shortened V by 2 bases and J by 5 bases, and 10 bases separated the two germline ends. The CDR3 region is CASSLRGGDQPQHF. The DNA of the CDR3 is TGTGCCAGCAGCTTAAGGGGGGGGGATCAGCCCCAGCATTTT.

This sequence joins TRBV7-9 and TRBJ2-1; D is possibly TRBD1 or TRBD2 (5 bases each). The CDR3 length is 13 residues. Between the trimmed V and J ends, which lost 0 bases and 9 bases, there was a span of 9 bases. Germline lookup yields CDR1 SEHNR and CDR2 FQNEAQ (reference sequence). CDR3 amino acids: CASSLAAGTEQFF. Here the CDR3 DNA reads TGTGCCAGCAGCTTAGCGGCAGGGACTGAGCAGTTCTTC. Full variable domain (outside the CDR3, taken from reference TRBV7-9 and TRBJ2-1): DTGVSQNPRHKITKRGQNVTFRCDPISEHNRLYWYRQTLGQGPEFLTYFQNEAQLEKSRLLSDRFSAERPKGSFSTLEIQRTEQGDSAMYLCASSLAAGTEQFFGPGTRLTVL.

The chain links TRBV15 to TRBJ1-6, with D unclear. This CDR3 is built from 14 residues. The germline CDR1 and CDR2 sequences are LNHNV and YYDKDF (reference sequence). Between the trimmed V and J ends, which lost 1 base and 3 bases, there was a span of 4 bases. The CDR3 region is CATSRARYNSPLHF. The CDR3, as DNA: TGTGCCACCAGCAGAGCCCGCTATAATTCACCCCTCCACTTT.

This chain links TRBV6-5 with TRBJ2-5; D is undetermined. Looked up from germline, CDR1 is MNHEY and CDR2 is SVGAGI. The V end lost 0 bases, the J end lost 4 bases, and 12 bases lay between the germline ends. The CDR3 loop spans 15 amino acids. The CDR3 DNA is TGTGCCAGCAGTTACTCAGAAGGGTACAGAGAGACCCAGTACTTC. This gives the protein CASSYSEGYRETQYF.

J is TRBJ2-5 and V is TRBV6-1; D is uncertain. The CDR3 has 15 amino acids. Between the trimmed V and J ends, which lost 3 bases and 4 bases, there was a span of 15 bases. From germline, CDR1 is MNHNS and CDR2 SASEGT. The CDR3: CASSDDGRATETQYF. The DNA for the CDR3 is TGTGCCAGCAGTGACGACGGAAGGGCCACAGAGACCCAGTACTTC.